Described below is a single T cell receptor (beta chain) sequence and its context. Its antigen is unidentified. The data are from a study of OX40 agonist ivuxolimab in advanced cancers. The overall study: Ivuxolimab is a fully human IgG2 antibody that activates OX40 (CD134).

CDR1 is SGHVT and CDR2 is SQSDAQ in the germline V gene. This CDR3 comprises 16 residues. V lost 5 bases to trimming and J lost 1 base; unmatched junction nucleotides: 10. Study conclusions and caveats: Also showing low normalized T-cell clonal expansion were some of the nonresponders. The study observed clonal expansion of CD4+ and CD8+ blood T cells by week 6 at 0.1 to 3.0 mg/kg.

The protocol was immunoSEQ multiplex PCR, while the TCRdb copy is restricted to in-frame clones and leaves out a portion. The data contain about 8,900 clones, over 60% of them seen just once; the ten biggest clones take up 42%. The clonotype was recovered from an adult with an advanced solid tumor such as melanoma, head and neck, liver or kidney cancer. The J gene is TRBJ1-1, the V gene TRBV7-4; 7 bases match TRBD1. The sequencing used CD4+ or CD8+ T cells sorted from blood, collected in a trial of the OX40 agonist ivuxolimab. CDR3 loop: CASSRDSRKPNTEAFF. CDR3 bases: TGTGCCAGCAGCCGGGACAGCCGAAAACCGAACACTGAAGCTTTCTTT.